The 17 T cell receptor beta chains listed next were all sequenced from one sample in a study of glioma-infiltrating T cells after dendritic cell vaccination. Time point denoted: after dendritic cell vaccination, including at tumor progression/relapse. Clones were read by immunoSEQ multiplex PCR, and TCRdb kept only the in-frame ones, dropping some. The table includes 75,000 to 95,000 clones, about 81% detected once. This material consisted of blood, taken after dendritic cell vaccination. Receptor source: a human donor with glioblastoma.

This rearrangement joins TRBV6-5 to TRBJ2-1; TRBD2 agrees at 10 bases. J gave up 3 bases and V 0 bases, and 2 bases lay outside the gene matches. CDR3 length: 16 residues. Germline CDR1 is MNHEY and CDR2 is SVGAGI. CDR3 amino acids: CASSYSPSGSYNEQFF. As DNA, the CDR3 is TGTGCCAGCAGTTACTCGCCTAGCGGGAGCTACAATGAGCAGTTCTTC.

The chain joins TRBV6-1 to TRBJ1-3; D gene ambiguous. This CDR3 has 15 residues. The germline V and J ends were trimmed by 5 bases and 2 bases, with 13 bases remaining between them. Germline V lookup: CDR1 MNHNS, CDR2 SASEGT. Here the CDR3 reads CASSIEGRTGNTIYF. DNA for the CDR3: TGTGCCAGCAGTATTGAGGGAAGAACTGGAAACACCATATATTTT.

The CDR3, as DNA: TGTGCCAGCAGCTTCGCAGGGGGGGATACGCAGTATTTT. Translation: CASSFAGGDTQYF. The gene calls are TRBV5-6 and TRBJ2-3; tentatively, D is TRBD1 (7 bases). CDR1 and CDR2 from the germline V gene are SGHDT and YYEEEE. V gave up 2 bases and J gave up 6 bases, with 10 bases separating them. This CDR3 is built from 13 residues.

The chain couples TRBV7-8 to TRBJ1-2; D ambiguous. This CDR3 comprises 15 residues. Trimming shortened V by 1 base and J by 5 bases, and 14 bases separated the two germline ends. Germline CDR1 and CDR2: SGHVS and FQNEAQ. The CDR3 is CASSLGGQTLYGYTF. Here the CDR3 DNA reads TGTGCCAGCAGCTTAGGTGGGCAGACCCTTTATGGCTACACCTTC.

This sequence joins TRBV7-6 and TRBJ2-1; D perhaps matches TRBD2 (6 bases). Germline loops: CDR1 SGHVS, CDR2 FNYEAQ. The germline V and J ends were trimmed by 1 base and 2 bases, with 12 bases remaining between them. This CDR3 spans 16 amino acids. In DNA, the CDR3 is TGTGCCAGCAGCTTAGGAGGCGGGGCAACCTACAATGAGCAGTTCTTC. Translation gives CASSLGGGATYNEQFF.

The gene calls are TRBV6-1 and TRBJ1-1; D unclear. The V end lost 6 bases, the J end lost 1 base, and 12 bases lay between the germline ends. Germline V CDR1 and CDR2: MNHNS, SASEGT. This CDR3 region has 14 residues. The CDR3 region has the DNA TGTGCCAGCAGGCTTTACAGCGGGAACACTGAAGCTTTCTTT. This sequence encodes CASRLYSGNTEAFF.

The chain is built from TRBV2 and TRBJ2-2; TRBD1 matches 9 bases. The CDR3 consists of 14 residues. Germline lookup yields CDR1 SNHLY and CDR2 FYNNEI. V shed 6 bases and J 5 bases; nucleotides not matched to a gene: 4. The CDR3 sequence is CASSGDRVTGELFF. The CDR3 nucleotides read TGTGCCAGCAGCGGGGACAGGGTGACCGGGGAGCTGTTTTTT.

This chain joins TRBV29-1 and TRBJ2-1; 10 nucleotides agree with TRBD1. V lost 6 bases to trimming and J lost 7 bases; unmatched junction nucleotides: 12. The CDR3 sequence is 15 residues long. Per the germline V gene, CDR1 is SQVTM and CDR2 is ANQGSEA. This CDR3 reads CSVRDRGSVGNEQFF. DNA for the CDR3: TGCAGCGTGAGGGACAGGGGATCGGTAGGGAATGAGCAGTTCTTC.

This chain connects TRBV2 to TRBJ2-5; a possible D gene is TRBD1 (6 bases). Per germline, CDR1 SNHLY and CDR2 FYNNEI. Trimming removed 4 bases from V and 1 base from J, with 7 bases in between. The CDR3 has 13 residues. CDR3 bases: TGTGCCAGCAGTGTACAGGGCCAAGAGACCCAGTACTTC. Its translation is CASSVQGQETQYF.

The chain recombines TRBV20-1 with TRBJ2-1; a weak D match, TRBD2 (6 bases). V was cut by 6 bases and J by 13 bases, with 16 bases left in between. CDR1 and CDR2 (germline): DFQATT, SNEGSKA (reference sequence). This CDR3 spans 11 amino acids. The CDR3 region has the DNA TGCAGTGCCAGGGACTGGGGTTACCAGTTCTTC. It encodes CSARDWGYQFF.

The gene calls are TRBV13 and TRBJ2-5; D call uncertain. The ends were cut back, 3 bases at V and 2 bases at J, with 7 bases in the middle. CDR3 size: 13 residues. CDR1 and CDR2 from the germline V gene are PRHDT and FYEKMQ (reference sequence). The chain's CDR3 is CASSFVSQETQYF. In DNA, the CDR3 is TGTGCCAGCAGCTTCGTCAGTCAAGAGACCCAGTACTTC.

The chain couples TRBV9 to TRBJ1-5; D not resolved. This CDR3 has 15 amino acids. The V end lost 6 bases, the J end lost 2 bases, and 15 bases lay between the germline ends. Germline assignment: CDR1 SGDLS and CDR2 YYNGEE. The CDR3 here is CASTSVSDRNQPQHF. CDR3 DNA: TGTGCCAGCACCAGCGTCTCAGACCGCAATCAGCCCCAGCATTTT.

The CDR3 loop reads CASSSSPGLTSYEQYF. CDR3 nucleotides: TGTGCCAGCAGCTCATCTCCGGGACTGACCTCCTACGAGCAGTACTTC. The rearrangement uses TRBV7-9 and TRBJ2-7, with a tentative D call TRBD2 (6 bases). Germline CDR1 and CDR2: SEHNR and FQNEAQ (reference sequence). The CDR3 has 16 residues. The germline V and J ends were trimmed by 4 bases and 0 bases, with 16 bases remaining between them.

This rearrangement joins TRBV11-3 to TRBJ2-1; maybe TRBD1 (6 bases). Germline V gene data show CDR1 as SGHNT and CDR2 as YENEEA. CDR3 length: 15 residues. The V and J ends lost 0 bases and 4 bases respectively, with 10 bases between them. The CDR3 region has the DNA TGTGCCAGCAGCTTAGATACAGGGATGTACAATGAGCAGTTCTTC. This encodes CASSLDTGMYNEQFF. The whole variable domain, remainder taken from reference TRBV11-3 and TRBJ2-1, is EAGVVQSPRYKIIEKKQPVAFWCNPISGHNTLYWYLQNLGQGPELLIRYENEEAVDDSQLPKDRFSAERLKGVDSTLKIQPAELGDSAVYLCASSLDTGMYNEQFFGPGTRLTVL.

The chain has TRBV30 and TRBJ2-3; 9 bases map to TRBD2. Looked up from germline, CDR1 is GTSNPN and CDR2 is SVGIG (reference sequence). The CDR3 has 14 amino acids. Trimming at V came to 2 bases and at J to 7 bases, leaving 7 bases not matched to a gene. CDR3 bases: TGTGCCTGGAGTCATAGCGGGAGTAGAAATACGCAGTATTTT. This codes for CAWSHSGSRNTQYF.

The chain uses TRBV27 and TRBJ1-5; possible D gene TRBD1, 6 bases. The V end lost 3 bases, the J end lost 6 bases, and 18 bases lay between the germline ends. This CDR3 spans 16 amino acids. Germline-derived CDR1 and CDR2 are MNHEY and SMNVEV (reference sequence). CDR3 nucleotides: TGTGCCAGCAGTTTTGCGGGGGCCGGGGGAGGTCAGCCCCAGCATTTT. This encodes CASSFAGAGGGQPQHF.

The chain uses TRBV5-4 and TRBJ1-3; D remains ambiguous. V gave up 4 bases and J gave up 0 bases, with 8 bases separating them. This CDR3 comprises 14 residues. In germline, CDR1 is SGHNT, CDR2 YYREEE (reference sequence). CDR3 protein: CASSPPGSGNTIYF. CDR3 coding DNA: TGTGCCAGCAGCCCTCCGGGCTCTGGAAACACCATATATTTT.